The source of this T cell receptor (beta chain) is a study of shared clonotypes between healthy human individuals. Regarding the study as a whole: Across subsets, estimated richness was generally greater for naive than for memory populations. Depth was large, yet rarefaction showed that sorted-subset sequencing was incomplete.

CDR1 and CDR2 (germline): SNHLY, FYNNEI. Germline trimming cut 1 base from V and 12 bases from J; bases unmatched to any gene: 10. There are 14 residues in the CDR3. All the donors were Caucasian adults who lived in Nashville, Tennessee. Sequencing used immunoSEQ multiplex PCR; TCRdb keeps in-frame clones, though not all of them. The sample includes roughly 640,000 clones, roughly 70% seen only once; the top ten take under 2%. Concerning this clone: Its specificity is unknown.

The sequence came from a woman in her 30s in good health. Sequencing was performed on memory CD4+ T cells sorted from blood. The sample's subset: CD45RA-negative fraction. V is TRBV2 and J is TRBJ2-3, with 7 bases fitting TRBD2. CDR3 nucleotides: TGTGCCAGCAGTGAAGAGTGGACTAGGTCAGTCCAGTATTTT. Translating gives CASSEEWTRSVQYF.